The T cell receptor (beta chain) under discussion was sequenced for a study of blood T cell repertoires in COVID-19. The CDR3 spans 15 residues. J gave up 3 bases and V 5 bases, and 9 bases lay outside the gene matches. CDR1 and CDR2 from the germline V gene are SGHTA and FQGNSA. TCRdb's table, derived via immunoSEQ multiplex PCR, lists solely in-frame clones and lacks some. The table lists over 85,000 clones, 88% of them singletons. This clone occurred once. The V and J genes are TRBV7-2 and TRBJ1-2; 7 positions match TRBD1. The sequencing input was peripheral blood. The sequence was collected from a woman between 50 and 59 years old with acute or convalescent COVID-19. In nucleotides, the CDR3 is TGTGCCAGCAGCCCTCGACAGGGATCGGACTATGGCTACACCTTC. Protein product: CASSPRQGSDYGYTF.